The 26 T cell receptor beta chains below come from one sample, sequenced in a study of PD-1 blockade in classical Hodgkin lymphoma. The method was immunoSEQ multiplex PCR; TCRdb's version includes in-frame clones alone and lacks a portion of them. The table includes 23,000 or so clones, 85% detected once. Time point meaning: cycle 4 day 1 (C4D1), after five to seven weeks of nivolumab. Brentuximab vedotin exposure varied, and every patient relapsed after autologous stem cell transplantation. This material consisted of peripheral blood mononuclear cells (PBMCs), taken before the fourth cycle of nivolumab. All receptors derive from a human donor with classical Hodgkin lymphoma.

The V call is TRBV7-9, the J call TRBJ1-4, with D possibly matching TRBD1 (5 bases). The CDR3 consists of 15 residues. Trimming stripped 1 base from V and 7 bases from J, with 13 bases between. Germline V gives CDR1 SEHNR, CDR2 FQNEAQ (reference sequence). The CDR3 sequence is CASSLGGGITEKLFF. The CDR3 DNA is TGTGCCAGCAGCTTAGGTGGGGGGATTACTGAAAAACTGTTTTTT.

The rearrangement links TRBV19 to TRBJ2-7, with D possibly being TRBD1 (6 bases). V dropped 4 bases and J dropped 3 bases, with 13 bases sitting between them. The germline gives CDR1 LNHDA, CDR2 SQIVND (reference sequence). This CDR3 is 14 amino acids long. CDR3 region: CASSKGQGNYEQYF. The CDR3 DNA reads as TGTGCCAGTAGTAAAGGCCAGGGGAACTACGAGCAGTACTTC. Full variable domain (outside the CDR3, taken from reference TRBV19 and TRBJ2-7): DGGITQSPKYLFRKEGQNVTLSCEQNLNHDAMYWYRQDPGQGLRLIYYSQIVNDFQKGDIAEGYSVSREKKESFPLTVTSAQKNPTAFYLCASSKGQGNYEQYFGPGTRLTVT.

The chain combines TRBV4-1 with TRBJ1-5; no firm D call. The CDR3 is made up of 17 amino acids. Germline lookup yields CDR1 MGHRA and CDR2 YSYEKL. Trimming stripped 0 bases from V and 0 bases from J, with 12 bases between. CDR3 region: CASSQEFGQFSNQPQHF. The CDR3 DNA reads TGCGCCAGCAGCCAAGAGTTTGGGCAATTTAGCAATCAGCCCCAGCATTTT.

This clone is labeled medium-sized (0.01 to 0.1%). The V gene is TRBV9, the J gene TRBJ2-2, with D perhaps matching TRBD1 (5 bases). V was shortened by 3 bases and J by 7 bases, with 13 bases between the two germline ends. The germline V gene has CDR1 SGDLS and CDR2 YYNGEE. CDR3 length equals 14 residues. The CDR3 DNA follows: TGTGCCAGCAGCGCACAGGCGTCGGGCGGGGAGCTGTTTTTT. It translates to CASSAQASGGELFF.

The rearrangement joins TRBV4-3 to TRBJ2-2; 7 bases line up with TRBD1. With 5 bases clipped from V and 2 bases from J, the junction kept 5 bases outside the gene matches. CDR3 length: 15 amino acids. CDR1 is LGHNA and CDR2 is YSLEER in the germline V gene. The CDR3, as DNA: TGCGCCAGCAGCTTCGACAGGGCAAACACCGGGGAGCTGTTTTTT. It specifies CASSFDRANTGELFF.

The chain is built from TRBV5-1 and TRBJ2-1; D is undetermined. This CDR3 is built from 14 residues. The V gene lost 0 bases and the J gene lost 7 bases, with 11 bases spanning the gap. Per germline, CDR1 SGHRS and CDR2 YFSETQ. The CDR3 sequence is CASSLAVLGNEQFF. CDR3 bases: TGCGCCAGCAGCTTGGCGGTTCTAGGGAATGAGCAGTTCTTC.

This chain joins TRBV27 and TRBJ1-5, with 9 nucleotides matching TRBD1. The CDR3 spans 16 residues. Germline loops: CDR1 MNHEY, CDR2 SMNVEV (reference sequence). V lost 5 bases, J lost 6 bases, and 11 bases stayed unmatched. The CDR3 reads CASSPGQGILGQPQHF. The CDR3 region has the DNA TGTGCCAGCAGTCCGGGACAGGGAATATTAGGTCAGCCCCAGCATTTT.

The CDR3 DNA is TGTGCCAGCTCAGGGGGGGATACATCCTACGAGCAGTACTTC. Translated, it gives CASSGGDTSYEQYF. The chain recombines TRBV6-6 with TRBJ2-7; tentatively, D is TRBD1 or TRBD2 (7 bases each). Trimming shortened V by 8 bases and J by 1 base, and 15 bases separated the two germline ends. Germline-derived CDR1 and CDR2 are MNHNY and SVGAGI (reference sequence). This CDR3 contains 14 residues.

This sequence joins TRBV27 and TRBJ2-7, with TRBD1 identical over 7 bases. This CDR3 contains 14 residues. Trimming removed 5 bases from V and 3 bases from J; junction bases left unmatched: 7. Germline V lookup: CDR1 MNHEY, CDR2 SMNVEV (reference sequence). The CDR3 region is CASSPGTEIYEQYF. CDR3 DNA: TGTGCCAGCAGTCCCGGGACAGAGATCTACGAGCAGTACTTC.

The chain recombines TRBV28 with TRBJ2-7; 7 nucleotides align to TRBD1. The CDR3 has 12 residues. Germline values: CDR1 MDHEN, CDR2 SYDVKM. J lost 5 bases, V lost 6 bases, and 4 bases had no gene match. For the CDR3, the DNA is TGTGCCAGCAGACGGACAGGCAACGAGCAGTACTTC. This gives the protein CASRRTGNEQYF.

This clone appeared a few times. The V gene is TRBV29-1, the J gene TRBJ2-1; D call uncertain. The CDR3 is 13 residues long. Germline CDR1 and CDR2: SQVTM and ANQGSEA. Trimming shortened V by 4 bases and J by 8 bases, and 15 bases separated the two germline ends. The CDR3 is CSVVGLGLDEQFF. Written as DNA, the CDR3 is TGCAGCGTTGTCGGTTTGGGCCTGGATGAGCAGTTCTTC.

This chain uses TRBV7-2 with TRBJ1-4, with 9 bases fitting TRBD1. Germline CDR1 SGHTA, CDR2 FQGNSA. V lost 3 bases, J lost 4 bases, and 3 bases stayed unmatched. CDR3 length: 15 residues. The CDR3 nucleotides read TGTGCCAGCAGCTTCGGGGGACAGGGTAATGAAAAACTGTTTTTT. Amino acids: CASSFGGQGNEKLFF.

CDR3 sequence: CASSWDSTDTQYF. CDR3 nucleotides: TGTGCCAGCAGTTGGGACAGCACAGATACGCAGTATTTT. The chain links TRBV7-2 to TRBJ2-3; the D call may be TRBD1 or TRBD2 (5 bases each). V dropped 6 bases and J dropped 0 bases, with 7 bases sitting between them. The length of the CDR3 is 13 residues. The germline gives CDR1 SGHTA, CDR2 FQGNSA.

The chain recombines TRBV7-9 with TRBJ1-1; D might be TRBD1 (6 bases). Germline CDR1 and CDR2: SEHNR and FQNEAQ (reference sequence). V was shortened by 6 bases and J by 4 bases, with 21 bases between the two germline ends. The CDR3 is made up of 16 amino acids. The CDR3 DNA reads TGTGCCAGCAGTCAGGGGCTGGGGGTCAGGGGCACTGAAGCTTTCTTT. As protein: CASSQGLGVRGTEAFF.

The rearrangement uses TRBV14 and TRBJ2-1; D is unresolved. V was cut by 1 base and J by 3 bases, with 10 bases left in between. The CDR3 extends over 15 amino acids. Germline V gene sequence: CDR1 SGHDN, CDR2 FVKESK. The CDR3: CASSQGAALYNEQFF. In DNA, the CDR3 is TGTGCCAGCAGCCAAGGGGCAGCTCTCTACAATGAGCAGTTCTTC.

The V and J genes are TRBV6-5 and TRBJ2-2; D is undetermined. In germline, CDR1 is MNHEY, CDR2 SVGAGI. V lost 0 bases to trimming and J lost 7 bases, with 12 bases between them. CDR3 length: 15 residues. CDR3 region: CASSYSPGVGGELFF. The CDR3 nucleotides are TGTGCCAGCAGTTACTCGCCGGGTGTGGGCGGGGAGCTGTTTTTT.

In DNA form, the CDR3 reads TGTGCCAGCAGCCAGGACGATGGAAACACCATATATTTT. This translates into CASSQDDGNTIYF. The chain couples TRBV11-2 to TRBJ1-3, with no clear D. Germline assignment: CDR1 SGHAT and CDR2 FQNNGV. This CDR3 region has 13 residues. V was trimmed by 5 bases and J by 3 bases, leaving 8 bases between them. Looking up the rest from reference TRBV11-2 and TRBJ1-3 gives the full variable domain: EAGVAQSPRYKIIEKRQSVAFWCNPISGHATLYWYQQILGQGPKLLIQFQNNGVVDDSQLPKDRFSAERLKGVDSTLKIQPAKLEDSAVYLCASSQDDGNTIYFGEGSWLTVV.

The V and J genes are TRBV7-6 and TRBJ2-5, with TRBD1 matching 8 bases. J gave up 10 bases and V 0 bases, and 7 bases lay outside the gene matches. Germline V gene sequence: CDR1 SGHVS, CDR2 FNYEAQ. This CDR3 comprises 14 residues. The CDR3 DNA follows: TGTGCCAGCAGCTTAGCCTTGGACAGGGCGGGCCAGTACTTC. This encodes CASSLALDRAGQYF.

The chain combines TRBV27 with TRBJ2-7; D ambiguous. The CDR3 runs 15 residues. CDR1 is MNHEY, CDR2 SMNVEV, per germline (reference sequence). V gave up 3 bases and J gave up 0 bases, with 12 bases separating them. CDR3 loop: CASSFEAFSSYEQYF. CDR3 in DNA: TGTGCCAGCAGTTTTGAAGCGTTCAGCTCCTACGAGCAGTACTTC.

The DNA of the CDR3 is TGTGCCACCAGCAGAGCGGGACTTGAAGCTGGCGAGCAGTACTTC. Its protein product is CATSRAGLEAGEQYF. The chain is built from TRBV15 and TRBJ2-7; D possibly corresponds to TRBD2 (6 bases). Germline V CDR1 and CDR2: LNHNV, YYDKDF (reference sequence). With 1 base removed from V and 6 bases from J, the gap between germline ends came to 16 bases. The CDR3 spans 15 residues.

This chain connects TRBV6-9 to TRBJ1-1, with a tentative D call TRBD1 (5 bases). The ends were cut back, 4 bases at V and 8 bases at J, with 20 bases in the middle. The CDR3 has 15 amino acids. Germline CDR1 MNHGY, CDR2 SVAAGI. The chain's CDR3 is CASSSRPPGTVEAFF. The CDR3 DNA sequence: TGTGCCAGCAGTTCCCGCCCTCCCGGGACCGTCGAAGCTTTCTTT.

The CDR3 protein is CASSQSRWDGYEQYF. In DNA form, the CDR3 reads TGTGCCAGCAGCCAAAGCCGCTGGGATGGCTACGAGCAGTACTTC. The chain recombines TRBV16 with TRBJ2-7; D is unclear. This CDR3 has 15 amino acids. The V gene lost 2 bases and the J gene lost 3 bases, with 14 bases spanning the gap. Germline loops: CDR1 KGHSY, CDR2 FQNENV. The complete variable domain, with remaining parts taken from reference TRBV16 and TRBJ2-7, reads GEEVAQTPKHLVRGEGQKAKLYCAPIKGHSYVFWYQQVLKNEFKFLISFQNENVFDETGMPKERFSAKCLPNSPCSLEIQATKLEDSAVYFCASSQSRWDGYEQYFGPGTRLTVT.

V gene TRBV2 combines with J gene TRBJ1-5, with D possibly matching TRBD1 (5 bases). Trimming removed 7 bases from V and 4 bases from J, with 20 bases in between. Germline V lookup: CDR1 SNHLY, CDR2 FYNNEI. The CDR3 length is 16 residues. The CDR3 DNA follows: TGTGCCAGCATGGGGGACGGAGGTGGTGGGAATCAGCCCCAGCATTTT. It codes for CASMGDGGGGNQPQHF.

The rearrangement uses TRBV5-1 and TRBJ2-5; maybe TRBD2 (5 bases). The germline V gene encodes CDR1 SGHRS and CDR2 YFSETQ. The CDR3 is made up of 13 amino acids. Trimming stripped 3 bases from V and 9 bases from J, with 15 bases between. This chain's CDR3 is CASSSPARDAQYF. The CDR3 coding sequence is TGCGCCAGCAGCTCTCCCGCTCGGGATGCCCAGTACTTC.

This chain connects TRBV10-3 to TRBJ2-1, with 7 bases aligning to TRBD1. There are 15 residues in the CDR3. Germline V gene data show CDR1 as ENHRY and CDR2 as SYGVKD. Unmatched junction bases numbered 4, after V lost 2 bases and J lost 3 bases. CDR3 sequence: CAISEDREFYNEQFF. The CDR3 nucleotides are TGTGCCATCAGTGAGGACAGGGAGTTCTACAATGAGCAGTTCTTC.

The rearrangement joins TRBV5-6 to TRBJ1-4, with TRBD1 identical over 10 bases. The CDR3 has 15 residues. Germline CDR1 reads SGHDT; CDR2 reads YYEEEE. The trim removed 3 bases at V and 7 bases at J, leaving 6 bases unmatched. The CDR3 spells CASSYSTGGGEKLFF. The CDR3 DNA reads as TGTGCCAGCAGCTACTCGACAGGGGGCGGTGAAAAACTGTTTTTT.